Listed below are T cell receptor beta chains from one sample, sequenced in a study of T cells in Graves' hyperthyroidism and ophthalmopathy. TCRdb re-called the multiplex PCR reads through MiXCR, storing one row per CDR3 protein. The sample has about 350,000 distinct CDR3 sequences; around a sixth are singletons. Sequencing used blood. These receptors were collected from a woman in her forties with Graves' ophthalmopathy. Each CDR3 is given with its conserved first and last residue. A D gene is named only where the DNA matches it firmly. Only part of the rows carry a size: once, few, many, or a class if the clone is expanded.

CDR3 protein: CASRGQGLAKNIQYF
CDR3 DNA: TGTGCCAGTAGAGGACAGGGCCTAGCCAAAAACATTCAGTACTTC
V gene: TRBV19
J gene: TRBJ2-4
clone size: NA
D gene: TRBD1

CDR3 protein: CASSQDLQGAGQETQYF
CDR3 DNA: TGTGCCAGCAGCCAAGATCTACAGGGGGCGGGTCAAGAGACCCAGTACTTC
V gene: TRBV4-2
J gene: TRBJ2-5
clone size: many
D gene: TRBD1

CDR3 protein: CASSSDPSSYEQYF
CDR3 DNA: TGTGCCAGCAGCTCCGACCCGAGCTCCTACGAGCAGTACTTC
V gene: TRBV11-2
J gene: TRBJ2-7
clone size: many
D gene: NA

CDR3 protein: CASSLERVNTGELFF
CDR3 DNA: TGCGCCAGCAGCTTGGAGCGCGTGAACACCGGGGAGCTGTTTTTT
V gene: TRBV5-1
J gene: TRBJ2-2
clone size: many
D gene: NA

CDR3 protein: CASSLTSTGELFF
CDR3 DNA: TGTGCCAGCAGTTTAACGTCCACCGGGGAGCTGTTTTTT
V gene: TRBV28
J gene: TRBJ2-2
clone size: many
D gene: NA

CDR3 protein: CASSPDGGYQPQHF
CDR3 DNA: TGTGCCAGCAGCCCAGACGGGGGCTATCAGCCCCAGCATTTT
V gene: TRBV6-5
J gene: TRBJ1-5
clone size: many
D gene: NA

CDR3 protein: CSVEQRPEAFF
CDR3 DNA: TGCAGCGTTGAACAGCGCCCTGAAGCTTTCTTT
V gene: TRBV29-1
J gene: TRBJ1-1
clone size: many
D gene: NA

CDR3 protein: CASSPRDRGRYGYTF
CDR3 DNA: TGTGCCAGCAGTCCCCGGGACAGGGGACGGTATGGCTACACCTTC
V gene: TRBV28
J gene: TRBJ1-2
clone size: many
D gene: TRBD1

CDR3 protein: CASSQLANSGNTIYF
CDR3 DNA: TGTGCCAGCAGCCAACTTGCTAACTCTGGAAACACCATATATTTT
V gene: TRBV7-9
J gene: TRBJ1-3
clone size: NA
D gene: NA

CDR3 protein: CASSLSAVGTTGEQYF
CDR3 DNA: TGTGCCAGCAGTTTATCGGCGGTGGGGACGACCGGCGAGCAGTACTTC
V gene: TRBV27
J gene: TRBJ2-7
clone size: many
D gene: NA

CDR3 protein: CASNKGGGPNQPQHF
CDR3 DNA: TGTGCCAGCAACAAAGGCGGGGGGCCCAATCAGCCCCAGCATTTT
V gene: TRBV7-8
J gene: TRBJ1-5
clone size: many
D gene: NA

CDR3 protein: CASSYWGKGGTEAFF
CDR3 DNA: TGTGCCAGCAGTTATTGGGGGAAAGGGGGCACTGAAGCTTTCTTT
V gene: TRBV6-2/TRBV6-3
J gene: TRBJ1-1
clone size: many
D gene: NA

CDR3 protein: CAWSPDPGTPNTGELFF
CDR3 DNA: TGTGCCTGGAGTCCAGACCCCGGGACACCTAACACCGGGGAGCTGTTTTTT
V gene: TRBV30
J gene: TRBJ2-2
clone size: many
D gene: NA

CDR3 protein: CASSLFEGEVGNTIYF
CDR3 DNA: TGTGCCAGCAGCTTATTCGAGGGAGAGGTTGGAAACACCATATATTTT
V gene: TRBV7-8
J gene: TRBJ1-3
clone size: many
D gene: NA

CDR3 protein: CASRRTGLYQETQYF
CDR3 DNA: TGTGCCAGCAGGCGGACAGGATTGTACCAAGAGACCCAGTACTTC
V gene: TRBV2
J gene: TRBJ2-5
clone size: few
D gene: TRBD1

CDR3 protein: CASSLIDGSGNQPQHF
CDR3 DNA: TGTGCCAGCAGTTTAATCGACGGCAGCGGGAATCAGCCCCAGCATTTT
V gene: TRBV28
J gene: TRBJ1-5
clone size: many
D gene: NA

CDR3 protein: CASRLGHSYEQYF
CDR3 DNA: TGTGCCAGCAGGCTAGGCCATTCCTACGAGCAGTACTTC
V gene: TRBV27
J gene: TRBJ2-7
clone size: many
D gene: NA

CDR3 protein: CASLGNFGSYNSPLHF
CDR3 DNA: TGTGCCTCCCTCGGTAATTTTGGCTCCTATAATTCACCCCTCCACTTT
V gene: TRBV28
J gene: TRBJ1-6
clone size: few
D gene: NA

CDR3 protein: CASSLGQARHTGELFF
CDR3 DNA: TGTGCCAGCAGTTTGGGGCAGGCTCGTCACACCGGGGAGCTGTTTTTT
V gene: TRBV28
J gene: TRBJ2-2
clone size: many
D gene: NA

CDR3 protein: CSARAHRGDKETQYF
CDR3 DNA: TGCAGTGCTAGAGCGCACAGAGGGGACAAAGAGACCCAGTACTTC
V gene: TRBV20-1
J gene: TRBJ2-5
clone size: many
D gene: NA

CDR3 protein: CASSYSDGTETQYF
CDR3 DNA: TGTGCCAGCAGTTACTCCGACGGGACAGAGACCCAGTACTTC
V gene: TRBV6-5
J gene: TRBJ2-5
clone size: NA
D gene: NA

CDR3 protein: CASSTGDRVVQPQHF
CDR3 DNA: TGTGCCAGCAGTACCGGGGACAGGGTCGTTCAGCCCCAGCATTTT
V gene: TRBV6-2/TRBV6-3
J gene: TRBJ1-5
clone size: NA
D gene: TRBD1

CDR3 protein: CASTQGSENYGYTF
CDR3 DNA: TGTGCCAGCACCCAGGGGTCAGAGAACTATGGCTACACCTTC
V gene: TRBV28
J gene: TRBJ1-2
clone size: many
D gene: NA

CDR3 protein: CASSIGTAYEQYF
CDR3 DNA: TGTGCCAGCAGTATAGGCACAGCTTACGAGCAGTACTTC
V gene: TRBV11-2
J gene: TRBJ2-7
clone size: many
D gene: NA

CDR3 protein: CASSLAGRSDEQYF
CDR3 DNA: TGTGCCAGCAGTTTAGCCGGGCGTTCTGACGAGCAGTACTTC
V gene: TRBV28
J gene: TRBJ2-7
clone size: many
D gene: NA

CDR3 protein: CASSSLQDRPQHF
CDR3 DNA: TGTGCCAGCAGTTCGTTACAGGACAGGCCCCAGCATTTT
V gene: TRBV27
J gene: TRBJ1-5
clone size: many
D gene: NA

CDR3 protein: CASRMMWEGDYEQYF
CDR3 DNA: TGTGCCAGCCGCATGATGTGGGAGGGAGACTACGAGCAGTACTTC
V gene: TRBV7-2
J gene: TRBJ2-7
clone size: many
D gene: TRBD2

CDR3 protein: CSASSDSGTLETQYF
CDR3 DNA: TGCAGTGCTAGTTCGGATAGCGGGACTCTAGAGACCCAGTACTTC
V gene: TRBV20-1
J gene: TRBJ2-5
clone size: many
D gene: TRBD2

CDR3 protein: CASSPLRRDQQYEQYF
CDR3 DNA: TGTGCCAGCAGTCCTCTCCGCCGGGACCAACAATACGAGCAGTACTTC
V gene: TRBV28
J gene: TRBJ2-7
clone size: NA
D gene: NA

CDR3 protein: CASSANRLRGSVSGELFF
CDR3 DNA: TGTGCCAGCAGCGCAAACCGTCTGCGCGGGAGTGTCTCCGGGGAGCTGTTTTTT
V gene: TRBV11-1
J gene: TRBJ2-2
clone size: many
D gene: TRBD2

CDR3 protein: CASRTGGFDTEAFF
CDR3 DNA: TGTGCCAGCAGGACAGGGGGCTTCGACACTGAAGCTTTCTTT
V gene: TRBV11-2
J gene: TRBJ1-1
clone size: many
D gene: TRBD1

CDR3 protein: CASSSLLDYQSYEQYF
CDR3 DNA: TGTGCCAGCAGTTCACTCCTGGACTACCAAAGCTACGAGCAGTACTTC
V gene: TRBV12-3/TRBV12-4
J gene: TRBJ2-7
clone size: many
D gene: NA

CDR3 protein: CAWSPARQMGYTF
CDR3 DNA: TGTGCCTGGAGCCCCGCTCGACAAATGGGCTACACCTTC
V gene: TRBV30
J gene: TRBJ1-2
clone size: many
D gene: NA

CDR3 protein: CSASRDKYEQYF
CDR3 DNA: TGCAGTGCTAGTCGGGACAAGTACGAGCAGTACTTC
V gene: TRBV20-1
J gene: TRBJ2-7
clone size: many
D gene: NA

CDR3 protein: CASSFLASNYGYTF
CDR3 DNA: TGTGCCAGCAGCTTTTTAGCATCTAACTATGGCTACACCTTC
V gene: TRBV7-9
J gene: TRBJ1-2
clone size: many
D gene: NA

CDR3 protein: CASSPIATRVGGELFF
CDR3 DNA: TGTGCCAGCAGCCCCATAGCGACTAGAGTCGGCGGGGAGCTGTTTTTT
V gene: TRBV6-2/TRBV6-3
J gene: TRBJ2-2
clone size: many
D gene: NA

CDR3 protein: CSARQGFGNQPQHF
CDR3 DNA: TGCAGTGCTAGACAGGGATTTGGCAATCAGCCCCAGCATTTT
V gene: TRBV20-1
J gene: TRBJ1-5
clone size: many
D gene: NA